This T cell receptor beta chain came from a study of T cell repertoires in cytomegalovirus infection. CDR1 and CDR2 (germline): MGHDK, SYGVNS. The CDR3 has 16 residues. V dropped 0 bases and J dropped 4 bases, with 16 bases sitting between them. TCRdb re-analysed the reads in MiXCR, keeping a single row per CDR3 protein. Here the sample spans 300,000 or so distinct CDR3 sequences, roughly a quarter being singletons. This clonotype was observed a few times. Its antigen is as yet unknown. Findings and limits, study-wide: HLA-C-restricted CMV clonotypes gave the most frequent clonotype in two of eight donors. There were carriers of CMV plus the relevant HLA, and cumulative public TCR beta family frequency identified them.

J is TRBJ2-7 and V is TRBV25-1; D might be TRBD2 (6 bases). The specimen sequenced was PBMCs. This receptor was taken from a human donor in good health (CMV status not recorded). Some clones in this sample may be carry-over from other donors' samples. CDR3 nucleotides: TGTGCCAGCAGTGAATATATGGGGGGTGCGCCTTACGAGCAGTACTTC. This gives the protein CASSEYMGGAPYEQYF.